Listed below are T cell receptor beta chains from one sample, sequenced in a study of blood T cell repertoires in COVID-19. Libraries were prepared by immunoSEQ multiplex PCR; TCRdb keeps only in-frame clonotypes and omits some of them. This sample has 300,000 or so clones, with about 90% found just once. Sequencing was performed on PBMCs or T cells enriched from blood (not recorded which). The origin of the receptors is a woman aged 25 to 39 who had recovered from COVID-19. Both conserved end residues are part of each CDR3. Fields, in order: V gene, J gene, CDR3 length, CDR3 protein.

V: TRBV2; J: TRBJ1-5; length: 15; CDR3: CASSSGTGGNQPQHF
V: TRBV30; J: TRBJ1-2; length: 15; CDR3: CAWSVGPGGNYGYTF
V: TRBV7-2; J: TRBJ1-1; length: 15; CDR3: CASSFAGTAYTEAFF
V: TRBV27; J: TRBJ1-6; length: 14; CDR3: CASSSGSLGSPLHF
V: TRBV2; J: TRBJ2-2; length: 15; CDR3: CASSPGALRAGELFF
V: TRBV5-4; J: TRBJ2-1; length: 17; CDR3: CASSLALTGFPINEQFF
V: TRBV3-1/TRBV3-2; J: TRBJ1-2; length: 14; CDR3: CASSGLTPVYGYTF
V: TRBV3-1/TRBV3-2; J: TRBJ1-1; length: 14; CDR3: CASSQPGTGKRAFF
V: TRBV5-4; J: TRBJ2-1; length: 15; CDR3: CASSLAQGARSEQFF
V: TRBV7-8; J: TRBJ2-5; length: 14; CDR3: CASSLDEGWETQYF
V: TRBV7-7; J: TRBJ2-5; length: 13; CDR3: CASSLVGGETQYF
V: TRBV28; J: TRBJ2-3; length: 16; CDR3: CASSRLERPAHDTQYF
V: TRBV29-1; J: TRBJ2-7; length: 14; CDR3: CSVEAAGQGYEQYF
V: TRBV12-5; J: TRBJ1-1; length: 14; CDR3: CASGTYRGNTEAFF
V: TRBV19; J: TRBJ2-7; length: 15; CDR3: CASSGFGQGVYEQYF
V: TRBV7-8; J: TRBJ2-1; length: 15; CDR3: CASSLVSSVYNEQFF
V: TRBV11-2; J: TRBJ2-7; length: 12; CDR3: CASTVNAGEQYF
V: TRBV19; J: TRBJ2-3; length: 16; CDR3: CASSIDGSGYTDTQYF
V: TRBV7-6; J: TRBJ2-5; length: 19; CDR3: CASSLHPQGTGAWRETQYF
V: TRBV3-1/TRBV3-2; J: TRBJ2-7; length: 17; CDR3: CASSQDLGQGIPYEQYF
V: TRBV10-2; J: TRBJ2-1; length: 17; CDR3: CASRDLSGTGVYNEQFF
V: TRBV6-5; J: TRBJ1-5; length: 15; CDR3: CASSKNRGHPQPQHF
V: TRBV6-2/TRBV6-3; J: TRBJ1-2; length: 11; CDR3: CASSYWAAYTF
V: TRBV4-1; J: TRBJ1-3; length: 15; CDR3: CASSQGTGGRNTIYF
V: TRBV30; J: TRBJ1-1; length: 14; CDR3: CACTSGGYNTEAFF
V: TRBV18; J: TRBJ1-5; length: 14; CDR3: CASSRGTAPEPQHF
V: TRBV30; J: TRBJ1-1; length: 14; CDR3: CAWMLEIRNTEAFF
V: TRBV4-2; J: TRBJ2-6; length: 17; CDR3: CASCLAGGFSGANVLTF
V: TRBV19; J: TRBJ1-1; length: 15; CDR3: CASSIIGVLNTEAFF
V: TRBV28; J: TRBJ1-2; length: 12; CDR3: CASGEGRYGYTF
V: TRBV11-2; J: TRBJ2-3; length: 15; CDR3: CASSPRDSFTDTQYF
V: TRBV5-1; J: TRBJ1-3; length: 16; CDR3: CASSLASVFSGNTIYF
V: TRBV30; J: TRBJ1-6; length: 14; CDR3: CAWSGGQGVSPLHF
V: TRBV6-5; J: TRBJ1-6; length: 14; CDR3: CASSSGQGFAPLHF
V: TRBV5-4; J: TRBJ2-5; length: 15; CDR3: CASSPQGGGAETQYF
V: TRBV11-2; J: TRBJ2-7; length: 13; CDR3: CASSPRTGFEQYF
V: TRBV10-3; J: TRBJ2-7; length: 13; CDR3: CAIRRGDLNEQYF
V: TRBV28; J: TRBJ1-5; length: 16; CDR3: CASSFGDRVSNQPQHF
V: TRBV11-2; J: TRBJ1-2; length: 16; CDR3: CASSLGSTGLNYGYTF
V: TRBV7-2; J: TRBJ2-1; length: 11; CDR3: CASSPSGGLLF
V: TRBV3-1/TRBV3-2; J: TRBJ2-3; length: 16; CDR3: CASSSSSGGAVDTQYF
V: TRBV6-1; J: TRBJ2-5; length: 16; CDR3: CASSEAPQGGLETQYF
V: TRBV28; J: TRBJ1-5; length: 14; CDR3: CASSRDNGNQPQHF
V: TRBV5-5; J: TRBJ2-1; length: 14; CDR3: CASSSGQHYNEQFF
V: TRBV2; J: TRBJ1-2; length: 14; CDR3: CASSERQGAYGYTF
V: TRBV19; J: TRBJ2-1; length: 14; CDR3: CASSGSGPDNEQFF
V: TRBV5-1; J: TRBJ1-5; length: 14; CDR3: CASSYGTPGQPQHF
V: TRBV30; J: TRBJ1-6; length: 15; CDR3: CAWSVYPPLRSPLHF
V: TRBV28; J: TRBJ2-2; length: 14; CDR3: CASLDRAFSGELFF
V: TRBV11-2; J: TRBJ2-1; length: 15; CDR3: CASSSSGGEYNEQFF
V: TRBV13; J: TRBJ1-6; length: 15; CDR3: CASSARQPYNSPLHF
V: TRBV14; J: TRBJ1-2; length: 14; CDR3: CASSLRGRGEGYTF
V: TRBV19; J: TRBJ1-5; length: 13; CDR3: CASNRYSNQPQHF
V: TRBV18; J: TRBJ1-4; length: 14; CDR3: CASSPEAANEKLFF
V: TRBV14; J: TRBJ1-6; length: 15; CDR3: CASSLQTRYNSPLHF
V: TRBV5-1; J: TRBJ2-2; length: 16; CDR3: CASSVGDRSNTGELFF
V: TRBV4-2; J: TRBJ1-5; length: 16; CDR3: CASSQDQGGGNQPQHF
V: TRBV28; J: TRBJ1-1; length: 14; CDR3: CASGETGRNTEAFF